Below, 8 T cell receptor beta chains from the same sample are listed, as sequenced in a study of OX40 agonist ivuxolimab in advanced cancers. Method: immunoSEQ multiplex PCR; TCRdb's copy keeps in-frame clones and lacks some. The data hold roughly 64,000 clones, with 84% observed a single time. Sequencing was performed on CD4+ or CD8+ T cells sorted from blood, taken in a trial of the OX40 agonist ivuxolimab. The receptors were gathered from an adult with an advanced solid tumor such as melanoma, head and neck, liver or kidney cancer.

This chain joins TRBV6-6 and TRBJ1-4; D not certain. Per the germline V gene, CDR1 is MNHNY and CDR2 is SVGAGI (reference sequence). The ends were cut back, 3 bases at V and 4 bases at J, with 9 bases in the middle. The CDR3 contains 14 residues. CDR3 amino acids: CASSYYRINEKLFF. Written as DNA, the CDR3 is TGTGCCAGCAGTTATTATAGGATTAATGAAAAACTGTTTTTT.

The chain couples TRBV4-1 to TRBJ2-1, with D perhaps TRBD1 (6 bases). From germline, CDR1 is MGHRA and CDR2 YSYEKL. This CDR3 region has 15 residues. The V end was cut by 2 bases, the J end by 8 bases, with 16 bases between. CDR3 amino acids: CASSQIAGVRDEQFF. The CDR3, as DNA: TGCGCCAGCAGCCAAATTGCAGGGGTTCGGGATGAGCAGTTCTTC.

This rearrangement joins TRBV28 to TRBJ2-7, with D tentatively TRBD1 (5 bases). The CDR3 is 15 residues long. Trimming cost V 7 bases and J 0 bases, with 16 bases left between them. Germline CDR1 is MDHEN and CDR2 is SYDVKM. The CDR3 protein is CASTPRVPSSYEQYF. The CDR3 DNA sequence: TGTGCCAGCACCCCCAGGGTCCCTAGCTCCTACGAGCAGTACTTC.

This chain links TRBV19 with TRBJ1-1; 12 positions match TRBD1. The CDR3 runs to 17 residues. Germline assignment: CDR1 LNHDA and CDR2 SQIVND (reference sequence). Trimming at V came to 8 bases and at J to 6 bases, leaving 16 bases not matched to a gene. CDR3 sequence: CASVTGTGGPLRAEAFF. The DNA for the CDR3 is TGTGCCAGTGTCACCGGGACAGGGGGCCCCCTGAGGGCTGAAGCTTTCTTT.

CDR3 amino acids: CASSLFGSILNTEAFF. As DNA, the CDR3 is TGTGCCAGCAGCTTATTTGGAAGCATTCTGAACACTGAAGCTTTCTTT. V is TRBV7-2 and J is TRBJ1-1; D remains ambiguous. Germline values: CDR1 SGHTA, CDR2 FQGNSA. Deletions cut 2 bases from V and 0 bases from J, with 13 bases between. The CDR3 has 16 residues.

This clone came up a few times. V usage is TRBV7-3 and J usage is TRBJ2-7; TRBD2 matches at 7 bases. The CDR3 has 13 amino acids. CDR1 and CDR2 from the germline V gene are SGHTA and FQGTGA. The J segment lost 5 bases and the V segment lost 5 bases, leaving 6 bases of the junction unmatched. The CDR3 here is CASSPPAGDEQYF. CDR3 sequence (DNA): TGTGCCAGCAGCCCACCCGCGGGAGACGAGCAGTACTTC. The full variable domain, rest sourced from reference TRBV7-3 and TRBJ2-7, is GAGVSQTPSNKVTEKGKYVELRCDPISGHTALYWYRQSLGQGPEFLIYFQGTGAADDSGLPNDRFFAVRPEGSVSTLKIQRTERGDSAVYLCASSPPAGDEQYFGPGTRLTVT.

This chain links TRBV30 with TRBJ2-1, with 10 bases matching TRBD2. V lost 2 bases to trimming and J lost 7 bases; unmatched junction nucleotides: 17. The CDR3 spans 18 residues. Per the germline V gene, CDR1 is GTSNPN and CDR2 is SVGIG (reference sequence). CDR3 region: CAWSSPSGGVMVGNEQFF. The CDR3 nucleotides read TGTGCCTGGAGTTCGCCTAGCGGGGGAGTCATGGTGGGTAATGAGCAGTTCTTC.

The V gene is TRBV4-3, the J gene TRBJ1-4, with unresolved D. The CDR3 loop spans 15 amino acids. CDR1 LGHNA and CDR2 YSLEER come from the germline V gene. Deletions cut 0 bases from V and 6 bases from J, with 11 bases between. CDR3 in amino acids: CASSQDLRPDEKLFF. As DNA, the CDR3 is TGCGCCAGCAGCCAAGATCTTCGGCCCGATGAAAAACTGTTTTTT.